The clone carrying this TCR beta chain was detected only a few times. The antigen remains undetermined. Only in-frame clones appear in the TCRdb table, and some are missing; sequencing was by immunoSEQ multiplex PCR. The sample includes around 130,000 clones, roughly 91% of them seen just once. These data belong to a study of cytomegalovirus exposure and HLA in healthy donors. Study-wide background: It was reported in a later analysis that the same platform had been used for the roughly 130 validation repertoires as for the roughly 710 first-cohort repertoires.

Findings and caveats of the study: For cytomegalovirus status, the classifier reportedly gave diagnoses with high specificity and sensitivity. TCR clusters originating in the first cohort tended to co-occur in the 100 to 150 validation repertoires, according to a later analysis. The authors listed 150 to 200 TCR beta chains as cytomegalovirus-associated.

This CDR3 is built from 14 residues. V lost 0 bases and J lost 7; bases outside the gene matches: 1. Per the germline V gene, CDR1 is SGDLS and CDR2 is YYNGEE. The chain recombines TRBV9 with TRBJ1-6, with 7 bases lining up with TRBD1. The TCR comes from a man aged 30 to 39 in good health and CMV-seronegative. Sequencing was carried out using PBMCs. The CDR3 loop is CASSVGDRNSPLHF. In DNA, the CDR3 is TGTGCCAGCAGCGTAGGGGACAGAAATTCACCCCTCCACTTT.